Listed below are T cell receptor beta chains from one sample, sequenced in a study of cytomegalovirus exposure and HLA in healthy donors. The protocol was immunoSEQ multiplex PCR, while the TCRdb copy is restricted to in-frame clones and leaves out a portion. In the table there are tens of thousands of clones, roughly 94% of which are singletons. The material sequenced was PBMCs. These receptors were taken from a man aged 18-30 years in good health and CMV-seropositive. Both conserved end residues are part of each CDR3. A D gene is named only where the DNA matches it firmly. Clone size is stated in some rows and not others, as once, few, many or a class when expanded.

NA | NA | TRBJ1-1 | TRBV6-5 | CASSYLPPEGNTEAFF | TGTGCCAGCAGTTACTTACCCCCTGAGGGGAACACTGAAGCTTTCTTT
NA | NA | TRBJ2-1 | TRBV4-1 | CASSHYTGEQFF | TGCGCCAGCAGCCATTACACAGGTGAGCAGTTCTTC
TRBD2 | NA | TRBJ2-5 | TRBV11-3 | CASSLAAGGANKETQYF | TGTGCCAGCAGCTTAGCGGCGGGGGGGGCGAACAAAGAGACCCAGTACTTC
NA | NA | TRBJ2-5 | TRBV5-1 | CASRFGEETQYF | TGCGCCAGCAGATTCGGGGAAGAGACCCAGTACTTC
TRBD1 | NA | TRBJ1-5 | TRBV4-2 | CASSQDYGQGGQPQHF | TGTGCCAGCAGCCAAGACTACGGACAGGGTGGCCAGCCCCAGCATTTT
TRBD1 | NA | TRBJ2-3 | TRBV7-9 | CASSPWTGSGTDTQYF | TGTGCCAGCAGCCCCTGGACAGGGTCAGGCACAGATACGCAGTATTTT
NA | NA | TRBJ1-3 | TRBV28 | CASSATAAGSGNTIYF | TGTGCCAGCAGTGCCACAGCGGCGGGCTCTGGAAACACCATATATTTT
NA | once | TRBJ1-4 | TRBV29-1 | CSVEDTGGARVEKLFF | TGCAGCGTTGAAGATACTGGGGGGGCGCGGGTTGAAAAACTGTTTTTT
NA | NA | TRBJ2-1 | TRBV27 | CASSPRASANYNEQFF | TGTGCCAGCAGTCCTAGGGCTAGCGCTAACTACAATGAGCAGTTCTTC
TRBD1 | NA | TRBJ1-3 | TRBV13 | CASSRGGQGGNTIYF | TGTGCCAGCAGCCGGGGCGGACAGGGCGGAAACACCATATATTTT
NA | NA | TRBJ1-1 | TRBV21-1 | CANPDRVRMNTEAFF | TGTGCCAACCCGGACAGGGTGAGGATGAACACTGAAGCTTTCTTT
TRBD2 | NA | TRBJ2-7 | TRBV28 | CASSIPGGYEQYF | TGTGCCAGCAGTATCCCGGGGGGCTACGAGCAGTACTTC
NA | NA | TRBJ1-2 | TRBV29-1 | CSVVVAGLLPNYGYTF | TGCAGCGTTGTGGTGGCAGGGTTGCTTCCAAACTATGGCTACACCTTC
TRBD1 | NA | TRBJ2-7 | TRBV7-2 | CASSPRTGYTYEQYF | TGTGCCAGCAGCCCCAGGACAGGTTACACCTACGAGCAGTACTTC
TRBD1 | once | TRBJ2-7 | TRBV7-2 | CASSLTRDRAYEQYF | TGTGCCAGCAGCTTAACTCGGGACAGGGCCTACGAGCAGTACTTC
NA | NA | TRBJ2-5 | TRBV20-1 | CSARFVTQYF | TGCAGTGCTAGGTTCGTCACCCAGTACTTC
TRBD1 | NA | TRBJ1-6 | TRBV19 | CASSIGNRGYNSPLHF | TGTGCCAGTAGTATTGGGAACAGGGGCTATAATTCACCCCTCCACTTT
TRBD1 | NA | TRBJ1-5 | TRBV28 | CASSLLGGTGNQPQHF | TGTGCCAGCAGTTTATTAGGCGGGACAGGGAATCAGCCCCAGCATTTT